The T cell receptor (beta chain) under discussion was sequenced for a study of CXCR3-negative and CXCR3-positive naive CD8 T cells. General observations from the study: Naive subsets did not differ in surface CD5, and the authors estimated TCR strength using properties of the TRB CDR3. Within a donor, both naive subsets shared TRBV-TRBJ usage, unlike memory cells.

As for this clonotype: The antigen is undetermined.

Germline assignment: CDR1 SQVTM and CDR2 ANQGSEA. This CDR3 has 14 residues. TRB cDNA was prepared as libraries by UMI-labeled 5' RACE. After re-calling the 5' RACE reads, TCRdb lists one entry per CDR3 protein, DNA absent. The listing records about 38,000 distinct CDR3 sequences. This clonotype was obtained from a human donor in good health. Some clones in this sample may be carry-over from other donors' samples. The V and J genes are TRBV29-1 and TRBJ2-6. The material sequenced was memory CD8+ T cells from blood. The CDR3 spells CSVEGSPGANVLTF.